This T cell receptor beta chain appears in the sequencing data of a study of CD8 T cells in ankylosing spondylitis. Libraries of TCR beta came from quantitative 5'-RACE with molecular barcodes. One entry per CDR3 protein, called by TCRdb with MiXCR from the 5' RACE reads. The sample comprises tens of thousands of distinct CDR3 sequences, under 7.5% of which are singletons, and roughly 5% rests with the top ten. Points from the study as a whole: Within matched ankylosing spondylitis synovial fluid, disease-linked clones were reportedly significantly enriched.

V dropped 4 bases and J dropped 0 bases, with 19 bases sitting between them. CDR3 size: 17 residues. CDR1 and CDR2 from the germline V gene are SEHNR and FQNEAQ (reference sequence). The sample holds a few counts of this clonotype. Its antigen is still unknown. This receptor was taken from a male donor with ankylosing spondylitis. The rearrangement joins TRBV7-9 to TRBJ2-7; D is perhaps TRBD2 (5 bases). The specimen was synovial fluid, either unsorted or a sorted T cell fraction (not recorded which). The CDR3 reads CASSSPHSARSSYEQYF. CDR3 coding DNA: TGTGCCAGCAGCTCCCCCCATAGCGCCAGAAGCTCCTACGAGCAGTACTTC. The variable domain in full, with the rest retrieved from reference TRBV7-9 and TRBJ2-7, is DTGVSQNPRHKITKRGQNVTFRCDPISEHNRLYWYRQTLGQGPEFLTYFQNEAQLEKSRLLSDRFSAERPKGSFSTLEIQRTEQGDSAMYLCASSSPHSARSSYEQYFGPGTRLTVT.